These 20 T cell receptor beta chains share one sample of origin, sequenced in a study of blood T cell repertoires in COVID-19. Clones were sequenced by immunoSEQ multiplex PCR, and TCRdb holds only the in-frame ones, with some missing. The sample has fewer than 350,000 clones; 70% to 90% are singletons. Sample: peripheral blood. These receptors were obtained from a human donor in a cohort sampled during active COVID-19.

The V and J genes are TRBV20-1 and TRBJ2-1; possible D gene TRBD2, 5 bases. Trimming removed 3 bases from V and 9 bases from J, with 12 bases in between. CDR3 length equals 12 residues. Germline V gene data show CDR1 as DFQATT and CDR2 as SNEGSKA (reference sequence). The CDR3 reads CSASPGTFEQFF. The CDR3 coding sequence is TGCAGTGCTAGTCCGGGAACCTTTGAGCAGTTCTTC.

This clone was detected a few times. The V and J genes are TRBV6-5 and TRBJ2-7; TRBD1 might be the D (6 bases). The CDR3 totals 15 residues. CDR1 is MNHEY, CDR2 SVGAGI, per germline. Trimming cost V 6 bases and J 3 bases, with 18 bases left between them. The CDR3: CASSPPGTKGYEQYF. The CDR3 region has the DNA TGTGCCAGCAGCCCCCCGGGGACAAAGGGCTACGAGCAGTACTTC.

The chain is built from TRBV27 and TRBJ1-1; maybe TRBD1 (5 bases). Trimming cost V 7 bases and J 7 bases, with 16 bases left between them. The CDR3 is 13 amino acids. CDR1 MNHEY and CDR2 SMNVEV come from the germline V gene (reference sequence). CDR3 DNA sequence: TGTGCCAGCACCCACGGGGGTATCGGTGAAGCTTTCTTT. Its protein product is CASTHGGIGEAFF.

Only one count was recorded for this clone. The chain joins TRBV2 to TRBJ2-7; 8 bases line up with TRBD1. Per the germline V gene, CDR1 is SNHLY and CDR2 is FYNNEI. This CDR3 region has 14 residues. The J segment lost 4 bases and the V segment lost 7 bases, leaving 9 bases of the junction unmatched. CDR3 residues: CASTQDRGRYEQYF. DNA of the CDR3: TGTGCCAGCACCCAAGACAGGGGTAGGTACGAGCAGTACTTC.

This chain links TRBV6-5 with TRBJ2-5, with 7 bases identical to TRBD1. V was pared by 6 bases and J by 5 bases, with 6 bases of the junction left unmatched. The CDR3 consists of 13 residues. CDR1 is MNHEY, CDR2 SVGAGI, per germline. The CDR3 DNA reads as TGTGCCAGCAGCCTACAGGGGCGGGAGACCCAGTACTTC. Translated: CASSLQGRETQYF.

The chain joins TRBV19 to TRBJ2-2, with D perhaps matching TRBD2 (5 bases). The CDR3 contains 18 residues. Per the germline V gene, CDR1 is LNHDA and CDR2 is SQIVND (reference sequence). Deletions cut 6 bases from V and 1 base from J, with 21 bases between. CDR3 sequence: CASSRGGGLIRNTGELFF. The DNA of the CDR3 is TGTGCCAGTAGCCGAGGAGGCGGATTGATCAGGAACACCGGGGAGCTGTTTTTT.

This chain connects TRBV6-5 to TRBJ2-3, with D uncertain. The V gene lost 3 bases and the J gene lost 2 bases, with 12 bases spanning the gap. The CDR3 sequence is 15 residues long. CDR1 MNHEY and CDR2 SVGAGI come from the germline V gene. The CDR3 sequence is CASSYRSPDTDTQYF. The CDR3, as DNA: TGTGCCAGCAGTTATAGATCCCCCGACACAGATACGCAGTATTTT.

The CDR3 reads CASKDKYTEAFF. CDR3 nucleotide sequence: TGTGCCAGCAAGGACAAATACACTGAAGCTTTCTTT. V is TRBV27 and J is TRBJ1-1; TRBD1 might be the D (5 bases). Between the trimmed V and J ends, which lost 7 bases and 3 bases, there was a span of 9 bases. Per germline, CDR1 MNHEY and CDR2 SMNVEV (reference sequence). The CDR3 is 12 amino acids.

The genes are TRBV19 and TRBJ2-2, with D tentatively TRBD1 (6 bases). From germline, CDR1 is LNHDA and CDR2 SQIVND (reference sequence). Trimming shortened V by 7 bases and J by 3 bases, and 15 bases separated the two germline ends. The CDR3 has 15 amino acids. The CDR3 bases are TGTGCCAGTAAAGGGCCAGGGGTCCACACCGGGGAGCTGTTTTTT. Translating it yields CASKGPGVHTGELFF.

The rearrangement uses TRBV5-5 and TRBJ1-5; D is unresolved. Trimming took off 7 bases at V and 6 bases at J, with 14 bases between the two ends. Looked up from germline, CDR1 is SGHKS and CDR2 is YYEKEE (reference sequence). This CDR3 has 13 residues. The CDR3 bases are TGTGCCAGCGCTAGTACCCCCGGTCAGCCCCAGCATTTT. The encoded protein is CASASTPGQPQHF.

V is TRBV5-1 and J is TRBJ2-1, with 7 bases lining up with TRBD1. The V gene end was trimmed by 0 bases and the J gene end by 9 bases; junction bases not matched to a gene: 12. Germline V gene lookup returns CDR1 SGHRS and CDR2 YFSETQ. The length of the CDR3 is 16 residues. The CDR3 reads CASSLEVGQLWGEQFF. The CDR3 DNA sequence: TGCGCCAGCAGCTTGGAGGTGGGACAGTTATGGGGTGAGCAGTTCTTC. The full variable domain, rest sourced from reference TRBV5-1 and TRBJ2-1, is KAGVTQTPRYLIKTRGQQVTLSCSPISGHRSVSWYQQTPGQGLQFLFEYFSETQRNKGNFPGRFSGRQFSNSRSEMNVSTLELGDSALYLCASSLEVGQLWGEQFFGPGTRLTVL.

The chain combines TRBV3-1 (or the pseudogene TRBV3-2) with TRBJ2-2; the D gene is possibly TRBD1 (5 bases). The CDR3 totals 16 residues. Per germline, CDR1 LGHDT and CDR2 YNNKEL (reference sequence). Trimming removed 2 bases at V and 0 bases at J, with 10 bases between. The CDR3 is CASSQTTASNTGELFF. CDR3 DNA: TGTGCCAGCAGCCAAACGACAGCTTCGAACACCGGGGAGCTGTTTTTT.

The chain employs TRBV5-1 and TRBJ2-7, with D possibly being TRBD2 (5 bases). V was shortened by 0 bases and J by 5 bases, with 15 bases between the two germline ends. The CDR3 extends over 15 amino acids. Looked up from germline, CDR1 is SGHRS and CDR2 is YFSETQ. The CDR3 sequence is CASSLGKGIGDEQYF. Here the CDR3 DNA reads TGCGCCAGCAGCTTGGGCAAAGGGATCGGGGACGAGCAGTACTTC.

About this clone itself: This specimen includes other DNA sequences encoding the same CDR3. The V gene is TRBV2, the J gene TRBJ1-1; D is ambiguous. This CDR3 has 12 residues. CDR1 and CDR2 from the germline V gene are SNHLY and FYNNEI. V was pared by 2 bases and J by 5 bases, with 6 bases between. The CDR3 region has the DNA TGTGCCAGCAGTGAAAGAGGAACTGAAGCTTTCTTT. Translated: CASSERGTEAFF.

The chain uses TRBV7-6 and TRBJ2-7, with D possibly matching TRBD1 (6 bases). The V and J ends lost 5 bases and 2 bases respectively, with 22 bases between them. CDR3 length: 17 residues. Germline V gene lookup returns CDR1 SGHVS and CDR2 FNYEAQ. CDR3 sequence reads: CASSLRPGQTTAYEQYF. Written as DNA, the CDR3 is TGTGCCAGCAGCCTCCGACCGGGACAAACCACGGCCTACGAGCAGTACTTC. The full variable domain, in which reference TRBV7-6 and TRBJ2-7 provide the parts outside the CDR3, is GAGVSQSPRYKVTKRGQDVALRCDPISGHVSLYWYRQALGQGPEFLTYFNYEAQQDKSGLPNDRFSAERPEGSISTLTIQRTEQRDSAMYRCASSLRPGQTTAYEQYFGPGTRLTVT.

This chain uses TRBV19 with TRBJ2-7; perhaps TRBD1 as D (6 bases). V shed 5 bases and J shed 3 bases, with 17 bases lying between them. This CDR3 spans 15 amino acids. CDR1 is LNHDA and CDR2 is SQIVND in the germline V gene (reference sequence). This CDR3 reads CASSPTGQFSYEQYF. The CDR3 nucleotides are TGTGCCAGTAGTCCTACCGGACAGTTCAGCTACGAGCAGTACTTC.

This clone appeared a few times. V gene TRBV27 combines with J gene TRBJ1-1, with D unclear. Germline V gene data show CDR1 as MNHEY and CDR2 as SMNVEV (reference sequence). CDR3 length equals 15 residues. Between the trimmed V and J ends, which lost 2 bases and 0 bases, there was a span of 10 bases. CDR3 sequence: CASSLVGTMNTEAFF. The CDR3 DNA reads TGTGCCAGCAGTTTAGTAGGTACTATGAACACTGAAGCTTTCTTT.

The V and J genes are TRBV11-2 and TRBJ2-7; weak D call: TRBD1 (6 bases). V shed 5 bases and J shed 6 bases, with 17 bases lying between them. This CDR3 has 14 residues. Germline V gene sequence: CDR1 SGHAT, CDR2 FQNNGV. CDR3 bases: TGTGCCAGCAGCCCGCAACAGGGTCGGGGCGAGCAGTACTTC. This codes for CASSPQQGRGEQYF. The full variable domain, completed using reference TRBV11-2 and TRBJ2-7, is EAGVAQSPRYKIIEKRQSVAFWCNPISGHATLYWYQQILGQGPKLLIQFQNNGVVDDSQLPKDRFSAERLKGVDSTLKIQPAKLEDSAVYLCASSPQQGRGEQYFGPGTRLTVT.

The genes are TRBV5-1 and TRBJ1-2; the match to TRBD1 covers 8 bases. Germline values: CDR1 SGHRS, CDR2 YFSETQ. The CDR3 runs to 16 residues. V shed 4 bases, J shed 4 bases, and the junction held 12 bases outside the gene matches. The CDR3 spells CASSGGGRGPSYGYTF. CDR3 sequence (DNA): TGCGCCAGCAGCGGTGGTGGCAGGGGGCCGTCCTATGGCTACACCTTC.

The chain recombines TRBV15 with TRBJ1-4; 7 positions agree with TRBD1. The CDR3 has 16 amino acids. Germline CDR1 LNHNV, CDR2 YYDKDF (reference sequence). Trimming removed 5 bases from V and 0 bases from J; junction bases left unmatched: 6. The CDR3 loop reads CATSDRTGATNEKLFF. CDR3 DNA: TGTGCCACCAGCGACCGGACAGGCGCAACTAATGAAAAACTGTTTTTT.